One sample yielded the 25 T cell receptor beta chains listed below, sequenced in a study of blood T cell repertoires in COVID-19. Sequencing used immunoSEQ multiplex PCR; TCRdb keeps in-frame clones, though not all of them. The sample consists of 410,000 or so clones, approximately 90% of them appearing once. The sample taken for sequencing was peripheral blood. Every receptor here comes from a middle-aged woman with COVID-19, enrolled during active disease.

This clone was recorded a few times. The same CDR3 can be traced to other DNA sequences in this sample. The CDR3 bases are TGTGCCAGCAGCTCCGGGACAGGGGGCAGTGGCTACACCTTC. This gives the protein CASSSGTGGSGYTF. This chain links TRBV7-9 with TRBJ1-2; TRBD1 matches at 12 bases. This CDR3 contains 14 residues. V lost 4 bases, J lost 7 bases, and 4 bases stayed unmatched. The germline CDR1 and CDR2 sequences are SEHNR and FQNEAQ (reference sequence).

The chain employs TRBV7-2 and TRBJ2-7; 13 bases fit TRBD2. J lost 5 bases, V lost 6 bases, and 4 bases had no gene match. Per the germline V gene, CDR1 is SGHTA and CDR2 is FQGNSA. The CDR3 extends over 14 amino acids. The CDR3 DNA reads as TGTGCCAGCAGGAATGGACTAGCGGGAGACGAGCAGTACTTC. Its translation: CASRNGLAGDEQYF.

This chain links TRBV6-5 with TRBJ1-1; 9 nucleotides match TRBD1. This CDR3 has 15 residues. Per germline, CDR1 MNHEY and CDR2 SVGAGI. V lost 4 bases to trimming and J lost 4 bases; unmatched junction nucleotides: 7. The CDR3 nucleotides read TGTGCCAGCAGTTTGTGGACAGGGGTCAGCACTGAAGCTTTCTTT. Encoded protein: CASSLWTGVSTEAFF.

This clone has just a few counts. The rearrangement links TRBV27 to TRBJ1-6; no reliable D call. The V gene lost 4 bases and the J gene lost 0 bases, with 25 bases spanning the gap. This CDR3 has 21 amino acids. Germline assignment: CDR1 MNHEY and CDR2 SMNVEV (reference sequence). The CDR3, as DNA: TGTGCCAGCAGTTCAAACCGACCAGGTAGAGGGTCGAGCTCCTATAATTCACCCCTCCACTTT. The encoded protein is CASSSNRPGRGSSSYNSPLHF.

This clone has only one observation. The CDR3 nucleotides read TGTGCCTGGAGTAAAAGGGACTTAGAGACCCAGTACTTC. Its protein product is CAWSKRDLETQYF. The rearrangement links TRBV30 to TRBJ2-5; weak D call: TRBD2 (6 bases). The CDR3 extends over 13 amino acids. Germline V gene sequence: CDR1 GTSNPN, CDR2 SVGIG (reference sequence). V was cut by 2 bases and J by 4 bases, with 11 bases left in between. Supplemented by reference TRBV30 and TRBJ2-5, the full variable domain reads SQTIHQWPATLVQPVGSPLSLECTVEGTSNPNLYWYRQAAGRGLQLLFYSVGIGQISSEVPQNLSASRPQDRQFILSSKKLLLSDSGFYLCAWSKRDLETQYFGPGTRLLVL.

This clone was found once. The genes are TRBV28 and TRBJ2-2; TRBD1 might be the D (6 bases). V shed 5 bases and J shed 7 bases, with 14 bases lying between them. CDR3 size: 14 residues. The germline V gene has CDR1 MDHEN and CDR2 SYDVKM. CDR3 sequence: CASSLTGAGGELFF. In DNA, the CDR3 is TGTGCCAGCAGTCTGACAGGAGCAGGCGGGGAGCTGTTTTTT.

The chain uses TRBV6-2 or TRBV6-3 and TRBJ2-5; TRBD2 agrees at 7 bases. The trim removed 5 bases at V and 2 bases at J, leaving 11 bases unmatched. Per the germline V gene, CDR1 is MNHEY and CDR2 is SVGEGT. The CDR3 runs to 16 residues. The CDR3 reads CASSKTRDYTQETQYF. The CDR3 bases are TGTGCCAGCAGTAAGACCCGGGACTACACACAAGAGACCCAGTACTTC.

CDR3 loop: CASSLPDRIGNTEAFF. The CDR3 nucleotides are TGTGCCAGCAGTTTACCCGACAGGATTGGGAACACTGAAGCTTTCTTT. The chain couples TRBV28 to TRBJ1-1, with TRBD1 as a possible D gene (6 bases). CDR3 length: 16 amino acids. CDR1 and CDR2 (germline): MDHEN, SYDVKM. Trimming pared 2 bases from V and 1 base from J, leaving 14 bases between.

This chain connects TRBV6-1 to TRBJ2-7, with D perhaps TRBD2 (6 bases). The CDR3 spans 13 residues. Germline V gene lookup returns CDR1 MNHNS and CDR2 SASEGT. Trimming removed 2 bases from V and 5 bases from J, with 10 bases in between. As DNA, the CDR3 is TGTGCCAGCAGTGAACTAGCGCGGAACGAGCAGTACTTC. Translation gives CASSELARNEQYF.

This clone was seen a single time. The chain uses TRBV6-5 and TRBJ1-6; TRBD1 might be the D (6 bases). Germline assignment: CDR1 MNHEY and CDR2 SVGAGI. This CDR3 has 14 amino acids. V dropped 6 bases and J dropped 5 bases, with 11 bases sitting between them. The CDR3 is CASRVDSHNSPLHF. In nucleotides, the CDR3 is TGTGCCAGCAGAGTGGACAGCCATAATTCACCCCTCCACTTT.

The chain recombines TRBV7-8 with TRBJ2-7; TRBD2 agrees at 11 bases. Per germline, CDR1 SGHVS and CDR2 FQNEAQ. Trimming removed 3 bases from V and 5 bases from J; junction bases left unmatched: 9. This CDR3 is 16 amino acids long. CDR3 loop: CASSLTSGIRPHEQYF. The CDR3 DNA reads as TGTGCCAGCAGCTTGACTAGCGGGATTCGCCCCCACGAGCAGTACTTC.

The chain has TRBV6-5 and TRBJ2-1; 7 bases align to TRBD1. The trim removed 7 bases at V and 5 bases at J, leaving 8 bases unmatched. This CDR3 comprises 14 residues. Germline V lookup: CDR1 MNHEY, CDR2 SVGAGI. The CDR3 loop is CASIRQGADNEQFF. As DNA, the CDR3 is TGTGCCAGCATCCGACAGGGTGCGGACAATGAGCAGTTCTTC.

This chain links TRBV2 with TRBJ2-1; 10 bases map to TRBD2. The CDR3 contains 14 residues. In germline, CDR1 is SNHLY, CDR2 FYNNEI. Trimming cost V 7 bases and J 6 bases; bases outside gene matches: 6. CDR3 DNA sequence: TGTGCCAGCAAGGCGGGACTAGCGATCAATGAGCAGTTCTTC. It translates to CASKAGLAINEQFF.

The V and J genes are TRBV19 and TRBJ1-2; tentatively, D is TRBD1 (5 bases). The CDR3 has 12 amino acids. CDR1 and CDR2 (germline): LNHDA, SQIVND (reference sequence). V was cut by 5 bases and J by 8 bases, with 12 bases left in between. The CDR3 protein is CASSPGSFGYTF. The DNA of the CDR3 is TGTGCCAGTAGTCCAGGGTCATTCGGCTACACCTTC.

CDR3 protein: CASSFAGERMNTEAFF. The CDR3 region has the DNA TGTGCCAGCAGTTTCGCAGGGGAGAGAATGAACACTGAAGCTTTCTTT. V gene TRBV27 combines with J gene TRBJ1-1; tentative D call: TRBD1 (6 bases). CDR1 MNHEY and CDR2 SMNVEV come from the germline V gene (reference sequence). CDR3 length: 16 residues. V was pared by 3 bases and J by 0 bases, with 14 bases between.

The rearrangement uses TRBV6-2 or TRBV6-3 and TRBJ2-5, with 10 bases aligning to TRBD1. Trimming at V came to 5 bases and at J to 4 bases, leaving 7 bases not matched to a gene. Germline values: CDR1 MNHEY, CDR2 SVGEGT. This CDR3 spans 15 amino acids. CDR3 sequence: CASSPARDRGETQYF. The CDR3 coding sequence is TGTGCCAGCAGTCCCGCCCGGGACAGGGGAGAGACCCAGTACTTC.

The CDR3 DNA is TGTGCCAGCAGCTTTACTCAGGGGGACTATGGCTACACCTTC. It encodes CASSFTQGDYGYTF. The genes are TRBV7-2 and TRBJ1-2; 7 bases are a match to TRBD1. The junction had 4 bases not matched to a gene; V was cut back by 3 bases and J by 3 bases. Germline CDR1 and CDR2: SGHTA and FQGNSA. The CDR3 has 14 residues.

CDR3 loop: CASSLGQGRHYGYTF. In DNA, the CDR3 is TGTGCCAGCAGTTTAGGGCAGGGTCGACACTATGGCTACACCTTC. The V gene is TRBV28, the J gene TRBJ1-2; a possible D gene is TRBD1 (5 bases). Trimming left V 2 bases short and J 3 bases short, with 13 bases between. Germline CDR1 reads MDHEN; CDR2 reads SYDVKM. The CDR3 contains 15 residues.

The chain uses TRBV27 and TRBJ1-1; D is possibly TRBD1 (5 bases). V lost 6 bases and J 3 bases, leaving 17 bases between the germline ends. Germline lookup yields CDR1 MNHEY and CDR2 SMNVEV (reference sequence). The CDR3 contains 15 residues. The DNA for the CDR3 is TGTGCCAGCAGCGCCCTGGGGGGAAGGGACACTGAAGCTTTCTTT. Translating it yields CASSALGGRDTEAFF.

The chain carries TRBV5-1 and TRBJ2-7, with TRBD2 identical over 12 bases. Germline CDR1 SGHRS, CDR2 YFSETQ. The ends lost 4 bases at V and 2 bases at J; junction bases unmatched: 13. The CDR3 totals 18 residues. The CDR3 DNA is TGCGCCAGCAGCCCGGAGCCTCCCCTAGCGGGAGGGCCCTACGAGCAGTACTTC. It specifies CASSPEPPLAGGPYEQYF.

The CDR3 DNA sequence: TGCGCCAGCAGCCCCGTCACAGGGGGGACAGATACGCAGTATTTT. Amino acid sequence: CASSPVTGGTDTQYF. The chain combines TRBV5-1 with TRBJ2-3; TRBD1 matches 8 bases. Trimming at V came to 4 bases and at J to 3 bases, leaving 7 bases not matched to a gene. The CDR3 consists of 15 residues. Per germline, CDR1 SGHRS and CDR2 YFSETQ.

This CDR3 is CASSIGRGTGELFF. In DNA form, the CDR3 reads TGTGCCAGCAGCATCGGCAGGGGCACCGGGGAGCTGTTTTTT. The chain recombines TRBV16 with TRBJ2-2, with D possibly TRBD1 on 6 matching bases. The V and J ends lost 5 bases and 4 bases respectively, with 11 bases between them. The CDR3 runs to 14 residues. Germline-derived CDR1 and CDR2 are KGHSY and FQNENV.

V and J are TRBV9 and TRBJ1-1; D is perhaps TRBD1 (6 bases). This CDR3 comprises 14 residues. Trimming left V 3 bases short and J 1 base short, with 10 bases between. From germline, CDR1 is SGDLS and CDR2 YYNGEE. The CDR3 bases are TGTGCCAGCAGCGCTGGACAGAGGAACACTGAAGCTTTCTTT. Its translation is CASSAGQRNTEAFF.

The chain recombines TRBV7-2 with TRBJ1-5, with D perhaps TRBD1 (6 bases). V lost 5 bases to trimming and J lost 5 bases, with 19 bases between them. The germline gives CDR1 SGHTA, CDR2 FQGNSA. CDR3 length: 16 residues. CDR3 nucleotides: TGTGCCAGCAGCCCGATGGGGGCCGGCGGTCATCAGCCCCAGCATTTT. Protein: CASSPMGAGGHQPQHF.

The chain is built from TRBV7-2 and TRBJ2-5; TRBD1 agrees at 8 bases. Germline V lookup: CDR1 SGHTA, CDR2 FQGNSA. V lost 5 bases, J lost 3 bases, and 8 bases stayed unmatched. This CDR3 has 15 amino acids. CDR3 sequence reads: CASSPRTGREETQYF. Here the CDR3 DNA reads TGTGCCAGCAGCCCACGGACAGGGCGAGAAGAGACCCAGTACTTC.